One sample yielded the 8 T cell receptor beta chains listed below, sequenced in a study of blood T cells in healthy people across ages. Next came a second PCR, run for about 6 to 12 cycles, which used a sample-barcoded 5' primer along with a J-beta primer mix. TCRdb re-derived calls from the 5' RACE reads in MiXCR, one entry per CDR3 protein. The repertoire holds approximately 1,700,000 distinct CDR3 sequences, with about two fifths as singletons. What was sequenced was blood. These receptors were collected from a human donor in good health.

V and J are TRBV25-1 and TRBJ1-2, with 8 bases lining up with TRBD1. With V trimmed by 4 bases and J by 4 bases, 8 bases remained unmatched. CDR3 size: 15 residues. Looked up from germline, CDR1 is MGHDK and CDR2 is SYGVNS. The CDR3 nucleotides are TGTGCCAGCAGTGGATGGACAGGGAAGGGCTATGGCTACACCTTC. It yields the protein CASSGWTGKGYGYTF.

The chain carries TRBV6-1 and TRBJ2-7; 10 nucleotides line up with TRBD1. The CDR3 consists of 14 residues. V lost 7 bases and J lost 1; bases outside the gene matches: 4. Germline V gene sequence: CDR1 MNHNS, CDR2 SASEGT. The CDR3 is CASTGTGDSYEQYF. As DNA, the CDR3 is TGTGCCAGCACCGGGACAGGGGATTCCTACGAGCAGTACTTC.

As concerns this clonotype: At one of its ends the junction is not consistent with the germline gene, which may arise from a read error. This chain uses TRBV27 with TRBJ1-4; D is undetermined. Per the germline V gene, CDR1 is MNHEY and CDR2 is SMNVEV (reference sequence). This CDR3 comprises 14 residues. CDR3 in amino acids: CASKPSATNGKLFF. The CDR3 DNA sequence: TGTGCCAGCAAGCCTTCTGCAACTAATGGAAAACTGTTTTTT. The full variable domain, in which reference TRBV27 and TRBJ1-4 provide the parts outside the CDR3, is EAQVTQNPRYLITVTGKKLTVTCSQNMNHEYMSWYRQDPGLGLRQIYYSMNVEVTDKGDVPEGYKVSRKEKRNFPLILESPSPNQTSLYFCASKPSATNGKLFFGSGTQLSVL.

In its sample, this clonotype was seen a few times. The chain recombines TRBV25-1 with TRBJ2-7; D is ambiguous. The CDR3 is 13 amino acids. Trimming pared 7 bases from V and 0 bases from J, leaving 10 bases between. Germline loops: CDR1 MGHDK, CDR2 SYGVNS. The CDR3 protein is CASNPSTSYEQYF. CDR3 bases: TGTGCCAGCAACCCCAGCACCTCCTACGAGCAGTACTTC.

In its sample, this clonotype was seen many times. This chain connects TRBV6-1 to TRBJ2-6; a weak D match, TRBD2 (6 bases). Trimming left V 6 bases short and J 2 bases short, with 11 bases between. The V gene's germline CDR1 is MNHNS and CDR2 SASEGT. The CDR3 extends over 15 amino acids. CDR3 region: CASSIRLAGANVLTF. CDR3 in DNA: TGTGCCAGCAGCATCCGACTAGCTGGGGCCAACGTCCTGACTTTC.

This clonotype appeared a few times. The CDR3 spells CASSLKGPESQETQYF. The CDR3 DNA is TGTGCCAGCAGCTTGAAGGGGCCAGAATCCCAAGAGACCCAGTACTTC. The chain recombines TRBV13 with TRBJ2-5, with D possibly TRBD1 on 5 matching bases. The CDR3 loop spans 16 amino acids. CDR1 and CDR2 from the germline V gene are PRHDT and FYEKMQ (reference sequence). Trimming cost V 3 bases and J 1 base, with 15 bases left between them.

In its sample, this clonotype was seen a few times. This rearrangement joins TRBV20-1 to TRBJ2-1; a weak D match, TRBD2 (5 bases). The V end was cut by 1 base, the J end by 10 bases, with 23 bases between. This CDR3 has 16 residues. The germline gives CDR1 DFQATT, CDR2 SNEGSKA (reference sequence). The CDR3 reads CSARVSLLGSSYEQFF. The CDR3 nucleotides read TGCAGTGCTAGAGTGTCCCTTTTAGGGAGCTCCTACGAGCAGTTCTTC.

This clonotype was picked up many times. V gene TRBV4-1 combines with J gene TRBJ2-1; 10 bases match TRBD2. With 5 bases clipped from V and 7 bases from J, the junction kept 11 bases outside the gene matches. Germline CDR1 and CDR2: MGHRA and YSYEKL. The length of the CDR3 is 16 residues. The CDR3 protein is CASSYPGQRGGNEQFF. The CDR3 DNA follows: TGCGCCAGCAGCTACCCCGGCCAGCGGGGGGGTAATGAGCAGTTCTTC.